A selection of T cell receptor beta chains follows, all from one sample in a study of CD8 T cells in Susac syndrome. TCRdb reprocessed the immunoSEQ multiplex PCR reads with MiXCR, giving one entry per CDR3 protein. Of 70,000 or so distinct CDR3 sequences in the sample, just under 95% were seen once. Sequencing input: CD8+ T cells from PBMCs. These receptor sequences come from a human donor with multiple sclerosis. CDR3s include the opening cysteine and the closing phenylalanine or tryptophan. A D gene is named only where the DNA matches it firmly. Some rows have no size entry. The others give once, few or many, or a class for an expanded clone.

TRBJ2-1,TRBV29-1,once,.,CSVEGGSSNEQFF,TGCAGCGTTGAAGGGGGTTCCTCGAATGAGCAGTTCTTC
TRBJ2-7,TRBV2,.,TRBD1,CASSERGQGDVNEQYF,TGTGCCAGCAGTGAAAGGGGACAGGGGGACGTAAACGAGCAGTACTTC
TRBJ1-2,TRBV3-1,.,.,CASSQEGRGWNYGYTF,TGTGCCAGCAGCCAAGAGGGTAGGGGTTGGAACTATGGCTACACCTTC
TRBJ2-5,TRBV5-6,.,TRBD2,CASSLERTSGRRKTQYF,TGTGCCAGCAGCTTGGAGAGGACTAGCGGGAGAAGGAAGACCCAGTACTTC
TRBJ1-4,TRBV29-1,.,.,CSVLPATNEKLFF,TGCAGCGTTCTCCCTGCAACTAATGAAAAACTGTTTTTT
TRBJ1-2,TRBV9,.,.,CASSERQTDNYGYTF,TGTGCCAGCAGCGAGCGGCAGACAGACAATTATGGCTACACCTTC
TRBJ2-1,TRBV6-6,.,TRBD2,CASSASGETYNEQFF,TGTGCCAGCAGTGCTAGCGGGGAGACATACAATGAGCAGTTCTTC
TRBJ2-3,TRBV18,.,TRBD2,CASSQSAGGSDTQYF,TGTGCCAGCTCACAGTCGGCGGGGGGGTCAGATACGCAGTATTTT
TRBJ2-2,TRBV7-9,.,.,CASSSTPQGSGELFF,TGTGCCAGCAGCTCCACCCCCCAGGGGTCCGGGGAGCTGTTTTTT
TRBJ2-5,TRBV7-9,.,.,CASSAEQGKETQYF,TGTGCCAGCAGCGCCGAGCAGGGGAAAGAGACCCAGTACTTC
TRBJ2-7,TRBV7-8,.,.,CASSLGPQGEQYF,TGTGCCAGCAGCTTAGGCCCGCAGGGGGAGCAGTACTTC
TRBJ2-7,TRBV7-9,.,.,CASSLGADEQYF,TGTGCCAGCAGCTTGGGGGCGGACGAGCAGTACTTC
TRBJ2-7,TRBV10-1,once,TRBD1,CASSPDRVGDEQYF,TGCGCCAGCAGCCCGGACAGGGTTGGGGACGAGCAGTACTTC
TRBJ2-7,TRBV30,.,.,CAWSWGSYEQYF,TGTGCCTGGAGTTGGGGCTCCTACGAGCAGTACTTC
TRBJ2-7,TRBV9,.,.,CASSPPRTEEQYF,TGTGCCAGCAGCCCCCCGCGGACGGAAGAGCAGTACTTC
TRBJ2-3,TRBV5-1,.,.,CASSLVAPSTDTQYF,TGCGCCAGCAGCTTGGTAGCGCCTAGCACAGATACGCAGTATTTT
TRBJ2-7,TRBV27,.,TRBD2,CASSPGTSGSYEQYF,TGTGCCAGCAGTCCCGGGACTAGCGGCTCCTACGAGCAGTACTTC
TRBJ2-4,TRBV6-5,.,.,CASSYRDMARENIQYF,TGTGCCAGCAGTTACCGGGACATGGCCCGCGAAAACATTCAGTACTTC
TRBJ1-5,TRBV4-2,.,TRBD1,CASSQDQGGGNQPQHF,TGTGCCAGCAGCCAAGATCAGGGGGGAGGCAATCAGCCCCAGCATTTT
TRBJ1-5,TRBV12-3/TRBV12-4,.,TRBD1,CASSPKTGGNQPQHF,TGTGCCAGCAGTCCAAAGACAGGGGGCAATCAGCCCCAGCATTTT
TRBJ1-4,TRBV20-1,.,TRBD1,CSARDRDRVTNEKLFF,TGCAGTGCTAGAGATAGGGACAGGGTCACTAATGAAAAACTGTTTTTT
TRBJ1-5,TRBV5-6,.,TRBD1,CASSVTGDPLNQPQHF,TGTGCCAGCAGCGTGACAGGGGATCCCCTGAATCAGCCCCAGCATTTT
TRBJ2-7,TRBV6-5,.,TRBD1,CASSPGQGVYEQYF,TGTGCCAGCAGTCCGGGACAGGGGGTCTACGAGCAGTACTTC
TRBJ2-1,TRBV9,.,.,CASSGSRPNEQFF,TGTGCCAGCAGCGGGTCCCGACCCAATGAGCAGTTCTTC
TRBJ2-1,TRBV19,.,TRBD2,CASSLADSYNEQFF,TGTGCCAGTAGTCTAGCGGACTCCTACAATGAGCAGTTCTTC
TRBJ2-7,TRBV4-1,.,.,CASSQDRTYPVSEQYF,TGCGCCAGCAGCCAAGATCGGACCTACCCGGTCAGCGAGCAGTACTTC
TRBJ2-6,TRBV29-1,.,.,CSGYLSGANVLTF,TGCAGCGGGTACCTCTCTGGGGCCAACGTCCTGACTTTC
TRBJ1-1,TRBV19,.,TRBD1,CASSGWTGLDTEAFF,TGTGCCAGTTCGGGTTGGACAGGTTTGGACACTGAAGCTTTCTTT
TRBJ2-2,TRBV9,.,.,CASSVDGSVPGELFF,TGTGCCAGCAGCGTAGATGGTAGCGTCCCCGGGGAGCTGTTTTTT